This paragraph reports one TCR beta chain. Its antigen is currently unknown. This record comes from a study of chemoradiotherapy in HPV16-positive cancers. Study results and limitations: HPV-responsive T-cell expansion during chemoradiotherapy was linked to improved recurrence-free survival in HPV16-positive patients. Only a couple of HPV16-positive patients supplied the functional HPV-specificity definition.

The table came from immunoSEQ multiplex PCR; TCRdb's copy has only in-frame clones and leaves some out. There are approximately 1,300 clones in the sample; around 81% occur only once, and less than 6% lies in the top ten. The sample in question was tumor tissue, obtained from a patient who underwent chemoradiotherapy. This TCR was recovered from a human donor with HPV-associated anogenital cancer.

CDR3 region: CASSPLGVQGGPEAFF. The CDR3 DNA reads as TGTGCCAGCAGCCCTCTCGGGGTACAGGGTGGGCCTGAAGCTTTCTTT. The chain employs TRBV7-2 and TRBJ1-1; D is possibly TRBD1 (6 bases). Germline assignment: CDR1 SGHTA and CDR2 FQGNSA. The V and J ends lost 5 bases and 6 bases respectively, with 22 bases between them. The CDR3 totals 16 residues.